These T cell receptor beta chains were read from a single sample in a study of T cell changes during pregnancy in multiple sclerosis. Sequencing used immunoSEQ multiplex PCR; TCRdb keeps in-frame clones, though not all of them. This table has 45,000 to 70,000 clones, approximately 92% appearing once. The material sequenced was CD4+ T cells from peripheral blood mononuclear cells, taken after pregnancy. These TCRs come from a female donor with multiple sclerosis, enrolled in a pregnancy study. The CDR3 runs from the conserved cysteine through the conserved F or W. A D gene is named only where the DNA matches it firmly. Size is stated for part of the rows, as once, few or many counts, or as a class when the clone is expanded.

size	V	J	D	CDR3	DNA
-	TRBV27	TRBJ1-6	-	CASSFVSYNSPLHF	TGTGCCAGCAGTTTTGTATCCTATAATTCACCCCTCCACTTT
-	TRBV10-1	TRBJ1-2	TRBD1	CASSERLDRARANYGYTF	TGCGCCAGCAGTGAGAGATTGGACAGGGCGAGAGCGAACTATGGCTACACCTTC
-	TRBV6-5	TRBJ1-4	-	CASSPGSTNEKLFF	TGTGCCAGCAGTCCGGGATCAACTAATGAAAAACTGTTTTTT
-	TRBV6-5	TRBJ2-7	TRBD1	CASSRTGSYEQYF	TGTGCCAGCAGTAGGACAGGGTCCTACGAGCAGTACTTC
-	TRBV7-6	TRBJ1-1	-	CASSFLGGTEAFF	TGTGCCAGCAGCTTTCTAGGGGGCACTGAAGCTTTCTTT
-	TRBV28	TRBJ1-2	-	CASIASPNYGYTF	TGTGCCAGCATTGCGAGCCCTAACTATGGCTACACCTTC
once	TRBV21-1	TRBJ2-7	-	CASSKEQGYEQYF	TGTGCCAGCAGCAAAGAACAGGGCTACGAGCAGTACTTC
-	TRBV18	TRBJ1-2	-	CASSAETGIRGYTF	TGTGCCAGCTCCGCAGAAACGGGGATACGAGGCTACACCTTC
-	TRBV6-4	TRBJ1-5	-	CASAAQGSSNQPQHF	TGTGCCAGCGCTGCCCAGGGTTCAAGCAATCAGCCCCAGCATTTT
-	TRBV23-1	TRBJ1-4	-	CANPFRGFEKLFF	TGCGCCAACCCATTCCGGGGTTTTGAAAAACTGTTTTTT
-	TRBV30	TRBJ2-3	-	CAWRGWSGNTQYF	TGTGCCTGGAGAGGATGGTCAGGGAATACGCAGTATTTT
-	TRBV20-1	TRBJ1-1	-	CSARVWAEAFF	TGCAGTGCCAGGGTCTGGGCTGAAGCTTTCTTT
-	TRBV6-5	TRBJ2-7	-	CASSYSNYGTYEQYF	TGTGCCAGCAGTTACTCGAACTACGGAACCTACGAGCAGTACTTC
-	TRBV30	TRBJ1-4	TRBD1	CAWSEGQGAFEKLFF	TGTGCCTGGAGTGAAGGGCAGGGGGCGTTTGAAAAACTGTTTTTT
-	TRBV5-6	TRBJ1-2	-	CASSFPAGKGGYTF	TGTGCCAGCAGCTTCCCCGCGGGTAAGGGCGGCTACACCTTC
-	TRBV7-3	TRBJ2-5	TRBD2	CASSPGGGAVETQYF	TGTGCCAGCAGCCCCGGCGGGGGGGCCGTGGAGACCCAGTACTTC
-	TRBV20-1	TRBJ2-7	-	CSASSDYEQYF	TGCAGTGCAAGTAGCGATTACGAGCAGTACTTC
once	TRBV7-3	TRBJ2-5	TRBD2	CASSLTGTRGETQYF	TGTGCCAGCAGCTTAACGGGGACTAGGGGGGAGACCCAGTACTTC
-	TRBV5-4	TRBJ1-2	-	CASTFRGNYGYTF	TGTGCCAGCACCTTTCGGGGTAACTATGGCTACACCTTC
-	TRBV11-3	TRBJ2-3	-	CASSSRTGGNRPDTQYF	TGTGCCAGCAGCTCCAGGACCGGAGGGAATCGGCCAGATACGCAGTATTTT
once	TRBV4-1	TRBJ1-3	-	CASSQDGRGGNTIYF	TGCGCCAGCAGCCAAGACGGGCGGGGGGGAAACACCATATATTTT
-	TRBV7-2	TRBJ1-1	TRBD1	CASSPTTGGAGGTEAFF	TGTGCCAGCAGCCCTACAACAGGGGGCGCCGGGGGGACTGAAGCTTTCTTT
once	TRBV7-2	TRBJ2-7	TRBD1	CASSLRTGGLSYEQYF	TGTGCCAGCAGCTTGCGGACAGGGGGCCTCTCCTACGAGCAGTACTTC
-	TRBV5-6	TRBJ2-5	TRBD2	CASSLEVAGALQETQYF	TGTGCCAGCAGCTTGGAGGTAGCGGGGGCCTTACAAGAGACCCAGTACTTC
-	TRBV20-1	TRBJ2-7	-	CSADRGGEQYF	TGCAGTGCGGATCGAGGAGGCGAGCAGTACTTC
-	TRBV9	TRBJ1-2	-	CASSVGAAAYGYTF	TGTGCCAGCAGCGTAGGTGCAGCGGCCTATGGCTACACCTTC
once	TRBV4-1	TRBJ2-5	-	CASSQAGGFTETQYF	TGCGCCAGCAGCCAAGCAGGGGGGTTTACGGAGACCCAGTACTTC
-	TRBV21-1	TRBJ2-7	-	CASSLVDRGPYEQYF	TGTGCCAGCAGCCTGGTTGACAGGGGCCCCTACGAGCAGTACTTC
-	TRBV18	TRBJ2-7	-	CASSPPRGSYEQYF	TGTGCCAGCTCACCACCTCGGGGGAGCTACGAGCAGTACTTC
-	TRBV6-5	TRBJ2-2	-	CASSWSSGELFF	TGTGCCAGCAGTTGGAGTTCCGGGGAGCTGTTTTTT
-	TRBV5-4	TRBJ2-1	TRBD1	CASSSPTGDDNEQFF	TGTGCCAGCAGCTCTCCGACAGGGGACGACAATGAGCAGTTCTTC
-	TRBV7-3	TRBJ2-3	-	CASSLIPGMGTDTQYF	TGTGCCAGCAGCTTAATTCCAGGCATGGGCACAGATACGCAGTATTTT
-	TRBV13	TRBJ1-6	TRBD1	CASSLGDREGSPLHF	TGTGCCAGCAGCTTGGGGGACAGGGAGGGTTCACCCCTCCACTTT
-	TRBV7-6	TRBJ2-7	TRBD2	CASSRGSGVGEQYF	TGTGCCAGCAGCCGCGGTAGCGGGGTCGGCGAGCAGTACTTC
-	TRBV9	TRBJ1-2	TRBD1	CASSEGWTGPFNGYTF	TGTGCCAGCAGCGAGGGGTGGACAGGGCCATTTAATGGCTACACCTTC
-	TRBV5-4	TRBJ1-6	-	CASSLRSAGGRSPLHF	TGTGCCAGCAGCCTCCGATCGGCGGGGGGGAGGTCACCCCTCCACTTT
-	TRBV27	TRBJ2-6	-	CASSFQGTGANVLTF	TGTGCCAGCAGTTTTCAGGGGACTGGGGCCAACGTCCTGACTTTC
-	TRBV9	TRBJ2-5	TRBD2	CASSVKAGVRETQYF	TGTGCCAGCAGCGTAAAGGCGGGGGTCAGAGAGACCCAGTACTTC
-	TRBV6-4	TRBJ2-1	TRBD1	CASSLTGRSYNEQFF	TGTGCCAGCAGCTTGACAGGGAGATCCTACAATGAGCAGTTCTTC
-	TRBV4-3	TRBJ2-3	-	CASSQARGDTQYF	TGCGCCAGCAGCCAAGCCAGGGGAGATACGCAGTATTTT
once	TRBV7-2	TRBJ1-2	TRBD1	CASSYLGQENYGYTF	TGTGCCAGCAGCTATCTCGGACAGGAGAACTATGGCTACACCTTC
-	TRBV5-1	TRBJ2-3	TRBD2	CASSSGLAGGTATDTQYF	TGCGCCAGCAGCTCGGGACTAGCGGGGGGGACCGCCACAGATACGCAGTATTTT
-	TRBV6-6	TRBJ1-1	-	CASSLRNTEAFF	TGTGCCAGCAGTCTTAGGAACACTGAAGCTTTCTTT
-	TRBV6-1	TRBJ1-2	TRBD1	CASSSLDRGLHGYTF	TGTGCCAGCAGCTCGCTGGACAGGGGGCTGCATGGCTACACCTTC
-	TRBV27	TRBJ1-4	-	CASSSLGAGNEKLFF	TGTGCCAGCAGTTCCTTGGGGGCCGGTAATGAAAAACTGTTTTTT